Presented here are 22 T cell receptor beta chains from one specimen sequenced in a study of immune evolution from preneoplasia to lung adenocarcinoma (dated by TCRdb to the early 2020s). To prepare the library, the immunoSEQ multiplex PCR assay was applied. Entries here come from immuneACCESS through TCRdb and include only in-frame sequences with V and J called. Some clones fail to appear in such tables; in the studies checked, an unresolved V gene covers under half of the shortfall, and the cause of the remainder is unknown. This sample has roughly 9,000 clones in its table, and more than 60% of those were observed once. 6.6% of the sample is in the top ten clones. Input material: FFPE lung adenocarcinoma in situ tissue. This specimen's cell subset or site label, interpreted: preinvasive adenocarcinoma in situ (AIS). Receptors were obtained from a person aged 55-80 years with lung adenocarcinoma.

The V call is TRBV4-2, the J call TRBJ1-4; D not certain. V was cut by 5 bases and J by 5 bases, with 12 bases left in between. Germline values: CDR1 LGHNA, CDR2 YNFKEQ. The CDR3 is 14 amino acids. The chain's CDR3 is CASSFSGVNEKLFF. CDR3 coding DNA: TGTGCCAGCAGCTTTTCTGGGGTGAATGAAAAACTGTTTTTT.

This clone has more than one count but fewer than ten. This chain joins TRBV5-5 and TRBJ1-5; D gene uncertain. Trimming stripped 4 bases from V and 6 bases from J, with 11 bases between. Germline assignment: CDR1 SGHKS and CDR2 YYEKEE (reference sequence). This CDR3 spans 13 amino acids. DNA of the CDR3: TGTGCCAGCAGCCCCGCTCCCAGTCAGCCCCAGCATTTT. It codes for CASSPAPSQPQHF.

The CDR3 reads CASSNRDQGEKLFF. CDR3 in DNA: TGTGCCAGCAGTAACAGGGATCAGGGTGAAAAACTGTTTTTT. The chain carries TRBV6-5 and TRBJ1-4, with D possibly matching TRBD1 (6 bases). The CDR3 sequence is 14 residues long. Trimming cost V 5 bases and J 7 bases, with 14 bases left between them. Germline V gene data show CDR1 as MNHEY and CDR2 as SVGAGI.

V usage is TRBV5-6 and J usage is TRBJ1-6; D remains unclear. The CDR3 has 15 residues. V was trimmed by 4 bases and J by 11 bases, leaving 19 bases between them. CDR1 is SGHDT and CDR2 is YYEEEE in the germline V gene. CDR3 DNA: TGTGCCAGCAGCATCGGAAGGACTACGGCAGCACCCCTCCACTTT. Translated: CASSIGRTTAAPLHF.

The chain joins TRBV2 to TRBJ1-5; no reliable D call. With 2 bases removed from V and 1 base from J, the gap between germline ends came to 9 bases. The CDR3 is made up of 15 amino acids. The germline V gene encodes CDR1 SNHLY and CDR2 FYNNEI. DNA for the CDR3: TGTGCCAGCAGTGAACCACTGAGGAGCAATCAGCCCCAGCATTTT. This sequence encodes CASSEPLRSNQPQHF.

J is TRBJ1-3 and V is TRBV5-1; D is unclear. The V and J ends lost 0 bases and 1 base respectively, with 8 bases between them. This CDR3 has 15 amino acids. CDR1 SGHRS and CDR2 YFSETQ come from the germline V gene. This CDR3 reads CASSLATSSGNTIYF. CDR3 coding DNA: TGCGCCAGCAGCTTGGCCACCTCGTCTGGAAACACCATATATTTT.

CDR3 loop: CASSEQPANSPLHF. For the CDR3, the DNA is TGTGCCAGCAGTGAACAACCCGCCAATTCACCCCTCCACTTT. The genes are TRBV6-1 and TRBJ1-6; D ambiguous. CDR3 size: 14 residues. Looked up from germline, CDR1 is MNHNS and CDR2 is SASEGT. V lost 2 bases, J lost 7 bases, and 9 bases lay in between.

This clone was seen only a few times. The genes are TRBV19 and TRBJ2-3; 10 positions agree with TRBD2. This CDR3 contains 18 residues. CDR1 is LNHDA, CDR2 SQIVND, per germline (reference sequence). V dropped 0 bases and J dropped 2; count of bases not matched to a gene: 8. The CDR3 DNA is TGTGCCAGTAGTATAGATGGGGCTAGCGGGGGATTCACAGATACGCAGTATTTT. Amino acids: CASSIDGASGGFTDTQYF.

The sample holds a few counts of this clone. CDR3 sequence: CATRTGEFPSGANVLTF. The CDR3 nucleotides read TGTGCCACCCGGACAGGGGAGTTTCCCTCTGGGGCCAACGTCCTGACTTTC. This sequence joins TRBV10-3 and TRBJ2-6; 9 bases fit TRBD1. Germline V gene sequence: CDR1 ENHRY, CDR2 SYGVKD. The CDR3 runs to 17 residues. The ends lost 10 bases at V and 0 bases at J; junction bases unmatched: 10.

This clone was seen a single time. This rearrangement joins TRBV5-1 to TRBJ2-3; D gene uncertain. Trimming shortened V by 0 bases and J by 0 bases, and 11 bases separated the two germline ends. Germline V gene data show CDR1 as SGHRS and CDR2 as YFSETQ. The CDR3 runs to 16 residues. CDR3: CASSLEGRFSTDTQYF. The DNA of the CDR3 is TGCGCCAGCAGCTTGGAGGGAAGGTTTAGCACAGATACGCAGTATTTT.

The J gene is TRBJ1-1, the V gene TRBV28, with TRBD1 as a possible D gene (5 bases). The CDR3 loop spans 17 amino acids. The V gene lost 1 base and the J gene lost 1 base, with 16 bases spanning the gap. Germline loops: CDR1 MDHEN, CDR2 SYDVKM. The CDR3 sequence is CASSLYLSYRSNTEAFF. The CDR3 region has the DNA TGTGCCAGCAGTTTATATCTATCGTACAGGTCGAACACTGAAGCTTTCTTT.

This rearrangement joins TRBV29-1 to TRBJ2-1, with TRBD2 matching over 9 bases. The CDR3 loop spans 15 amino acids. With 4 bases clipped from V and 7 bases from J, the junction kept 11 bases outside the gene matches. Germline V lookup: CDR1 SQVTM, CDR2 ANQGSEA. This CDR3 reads CSVGSGGAGGNEQFF. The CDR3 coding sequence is TGCAGCGTTGGATCGGGAGGGGCGGGAGGGAATGAGCAGTTCTTC.

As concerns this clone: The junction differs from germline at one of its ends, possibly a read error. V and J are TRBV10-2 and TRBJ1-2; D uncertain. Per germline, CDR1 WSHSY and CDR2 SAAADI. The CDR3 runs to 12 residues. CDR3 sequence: CASSEQVYGHTF. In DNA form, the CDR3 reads TGCGCCAGCAGTGAGCAGGTCTATGGCCACACCTTC.

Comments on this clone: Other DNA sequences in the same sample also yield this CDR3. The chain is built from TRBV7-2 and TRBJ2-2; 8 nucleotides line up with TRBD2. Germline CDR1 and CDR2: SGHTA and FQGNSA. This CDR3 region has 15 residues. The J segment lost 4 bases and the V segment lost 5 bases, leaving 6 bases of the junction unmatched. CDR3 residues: CASSLRGGPTGELFF. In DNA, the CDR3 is TGTGCCAGCAGCCTCCGGGGGGGCCCCACCGGGGAGCTGTTTTTT.

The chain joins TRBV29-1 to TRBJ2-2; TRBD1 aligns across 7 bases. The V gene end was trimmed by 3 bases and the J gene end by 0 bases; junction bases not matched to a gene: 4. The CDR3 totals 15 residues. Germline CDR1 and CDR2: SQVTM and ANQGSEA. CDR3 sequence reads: CSVEVDRTNTGELFF. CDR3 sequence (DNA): TGCAGCGTTGAGGTGGACAGGACGAACACCGGGGAGCTGTTTTTT.

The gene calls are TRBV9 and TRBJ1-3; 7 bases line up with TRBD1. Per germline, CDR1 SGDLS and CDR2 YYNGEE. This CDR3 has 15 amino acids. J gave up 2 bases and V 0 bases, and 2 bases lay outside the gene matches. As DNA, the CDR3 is TGTGCCAGCAGCGTAGGACAGGGACCTGGAAACACCATATATTTT. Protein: CASSVGQGPGNTIYF. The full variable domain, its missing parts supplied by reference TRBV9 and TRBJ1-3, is DSGVTQTPKHLITATGQRVTLRCSPRSGDLSVYWYQQSLDQGLQFLIQYYNGEERAKGNILERFSAQQFPDLHSELNLSSLELGDSALYFCASSVGQGPGNTIYFGEGSWLTVV.

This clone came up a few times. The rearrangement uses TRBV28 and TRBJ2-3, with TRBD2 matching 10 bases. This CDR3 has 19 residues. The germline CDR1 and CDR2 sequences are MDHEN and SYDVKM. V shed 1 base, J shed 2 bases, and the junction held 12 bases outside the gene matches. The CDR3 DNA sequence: TGTGCCAGCAGTTTATTCGGGCTTAGCGGGGGGCTAAACACAGATACGCAGTATTTT. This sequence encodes CASSLFGLSGGLNTDTQYF. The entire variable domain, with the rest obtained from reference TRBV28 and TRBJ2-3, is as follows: DVKVTQSSRYLVKRTGEKVFLECVQDMDHENMFWYRQDPGLGLRLIYFSYDVKMKEKGDIPEGYSVSREKKERFSLILESASTNQTSMYLCASSLFGLSGGLNTDTQYFGPGTRLTVL.

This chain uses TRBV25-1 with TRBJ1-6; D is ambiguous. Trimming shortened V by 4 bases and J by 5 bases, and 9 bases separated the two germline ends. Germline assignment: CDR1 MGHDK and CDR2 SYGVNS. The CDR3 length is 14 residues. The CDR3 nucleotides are TGTGCCAGCAGTGGCCGGGCCGATAATTCACCCCTCCACTTT. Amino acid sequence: CASSGRADNSPLHF.

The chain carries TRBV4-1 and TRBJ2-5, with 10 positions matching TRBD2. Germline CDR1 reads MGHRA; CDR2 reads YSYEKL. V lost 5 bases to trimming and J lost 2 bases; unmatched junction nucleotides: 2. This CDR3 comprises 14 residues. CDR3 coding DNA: TGCGCCAGCAGCTCTAGCGGGGGACAAGAGACCCAGTACTTC. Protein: CASSSSGGQETQYF.

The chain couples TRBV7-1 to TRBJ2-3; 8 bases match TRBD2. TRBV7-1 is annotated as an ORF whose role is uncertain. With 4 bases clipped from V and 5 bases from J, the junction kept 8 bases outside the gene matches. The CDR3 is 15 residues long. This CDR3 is CASSLFSGAKDTQYF. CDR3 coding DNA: TGTGCCAGCAGCTTATTTAGCGGGGCCAAAGATACGCAGTATTTT.

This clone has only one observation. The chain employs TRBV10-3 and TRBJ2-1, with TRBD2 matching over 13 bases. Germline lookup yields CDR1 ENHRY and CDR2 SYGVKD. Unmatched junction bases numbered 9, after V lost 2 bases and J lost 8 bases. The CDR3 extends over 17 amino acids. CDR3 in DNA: TGTGCCATCAGTGAGATTACTAGCGGGGGGGCCGGGTATGAGCAGTTCTTC. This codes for CAISEITSGGAGYEQFF.

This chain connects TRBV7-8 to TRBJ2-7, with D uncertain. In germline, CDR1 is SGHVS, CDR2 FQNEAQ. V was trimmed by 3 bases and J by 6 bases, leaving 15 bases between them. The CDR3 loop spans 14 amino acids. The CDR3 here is CASSFPSAQREQYF. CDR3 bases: TGTGCCAGCAGCTTCCCTTCAGCCCAGCGCGAGCAGTACTTC.